A selection of T cell receptor beta chains follows, all from one sample in a study of human T cells and chemical hapten exposure. TCRdb reanalysed the RACE reads using MiXCR and keeps one entry per CDR3 protein. The sample holds under 85,000 distinct CDR3 sequences; under 13% are singletons and the top ten take approximately 1.4%. This specimen consisted of whole blood, obtained in connection with sensitization to the hapten diphenylcyclopropenone (DPC). Receptor source: a woman aged 50 to 60 with alopecia areata. Some clones in this sample may be carry-over from other donors' samples. Each CDR3 is given with its conserved first and last residue. Fields, in order: V gene, clone size, J gene, D gene, CDR3 DNA, CDR3 protein. A D gene is named only where the DNA matches it firmly. Where a row states a size, it is once, few, many or the class of an expanded clone; other rows omit it.

TRBV27	few	TRBJ2-5	.	TGTGCCAGCAGCCAGACTAGGGGAGAGACCCAGTACTTC	CASSQTRGETQYF
TRBV19	few	TRBJ2-1	.	TGTGCCAGTAGTATCCCCCCGTACAATGAGCAGTTCTTC	CASSIPPYNEQFF
TRBV3-1	many	TRBJ2-7	.	TGTGCCAGCAGCACAAAAACCAGACAGATCTCCTACGAGCAGTACTTC	CASSTKTRQISYEQYF
TRBV2	.	TRBJ2-7	TRBD2	TGTGCCAGCAGTGATTCGAGCGGGAGGTACGAGCAGTACTTC	CASSDSSGRYEQYF
TRBV5-1	few	TRBJ1-5	TRBD1	TGCGCCAGCAGCTTGACCGGACAGGAGGGGCAGCCCCAGCATTTT	CASSLTGQEGQPQHF
TRBV29-1	.	TRBJ2-1	TRBD1	TGCAGCGCTATCTCCGGGACAGGGGGTTTCAATGAGCAGTTCTTC	CSAISGTGGFNEQFF
TRBV20-1	few	TRBJ2-7	.	TGCAGTGCTAGAGATATGGGGCACGAGCAGTACTTC	CSARDMGHEQYF
TRBV21-1	few	TRBJ1-5	.	TGTGCCAGCAGCAAAGCCAGGAGGGAGCCCCAGCATTTT	CASSKARREPQHF
TRBV18	few	TRBJ2-3	.	TGTGCCAGCTCACCACAACGCGGGACGCAGTATTTT	CASSPQRGTQYF
TRBV7-2	many	TRBJ1-4	.	TGTGCCAGCAGCTTGCGGTGGGGGGCAACTAATGAAAAACTGTTTTTT	CASSLRWGATNEKLFF
TRBV5-1	.	TRBJ2-3	.	TGCGCCAGCAGCTTACCCCCCCCCCAGGGAAATACGCAGTATTTT	CASSLPPPQGNTQYF
TRBV7-2	many	TRBJ2-4	TRBD1	TGTGCCAGCAGGCGCGGACAGGGGTCGAACATTCAGTACTTC	CASRRGQGSNIQYF
TRBV29-1	few	TRBJ1-1	TRBD1	TGCAGCGTTGAGACAGGGAAGACTGAAGCTTTCTTT	CSVETGKTEAFF
TRBV24-1	.	TRBJ1-1	.	TGTGCCACCTCTGATGTGGGCCCGAACACTGAAGCTTTCTTT	CATSDVGPNTEAFF
TRBV7-2	few	TRBJ2-7	.	TGTGCCAGCAGCTCGTACAGCTCCTACGAGCAGTACTTC	CASSSYSSYEQYF
TRBV7-3	.	TRBJ1-5	.	TGTGCCAGCAGCTCCGGGGCCAATCAGCCCCAGCATTTT	CASSSGANQPQHF
TRBV18	many	TRBJ1-1	TRBD1	TGTGCCAGCTCACCCCAGCCCAGACAGGGGGTTTACACTGAAGCTTTCTTT	CASSPQPRQGVYTEAFF
TRBV12-3/TRBV12-4	.	TRBJ2-7	TRBD2	TGTGCCAGCAGTTTTGTAGCGGGAGGGCCCCACGAGCAGTACTTC	CASSFVAGGPHEQYF
TRBV19	few	TRBJ1-5	TRBD1	TGTGCCAGTAGCCAGGGGGTTTGGCAGCCCCAGCATTTT	CASSQGVWQPQHF
TRBV6-2/TRBV6-3	many	TRBJ2-7	.	TGTGCCAGCAGCCGGTACCAGGGGGGTCCCTACGAGCAGTACTTC	CASSRYQGGPYEQYF
TRBV30	.	TRBJ2-4	.	TGTGCCTGGAGGGGCAGAGACAGATCCAAAAACATTCAGTACTTC	CAWRGRDRSKNIQYF
TRBV14	.	TRBJ2-1	.	TGTGCCAGCAGCCCGGACTACTACAATGAGCAGTTCTTC	CASSPDYYNEQFF
TRBV7-9	.	TRBJ1-6	.	TGTGCCAGCAGCTTAACGGGGGCCCTTCGTAATTCACCCCTCCACTTT	CASSLTGALRNSPLHF